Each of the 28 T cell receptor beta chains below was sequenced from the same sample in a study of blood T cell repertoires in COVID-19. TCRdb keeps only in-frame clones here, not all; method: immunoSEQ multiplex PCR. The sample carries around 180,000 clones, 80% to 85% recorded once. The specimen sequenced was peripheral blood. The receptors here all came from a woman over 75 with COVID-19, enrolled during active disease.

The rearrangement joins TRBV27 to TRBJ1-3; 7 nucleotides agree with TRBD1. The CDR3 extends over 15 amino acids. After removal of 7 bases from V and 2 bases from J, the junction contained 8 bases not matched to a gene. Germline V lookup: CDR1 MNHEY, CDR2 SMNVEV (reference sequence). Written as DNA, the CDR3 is TGTGCCAGCAAAACCCTAGGGGGCCCTGGAAACACCATATATTTT. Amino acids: CASKTLGGPGNTIYF.

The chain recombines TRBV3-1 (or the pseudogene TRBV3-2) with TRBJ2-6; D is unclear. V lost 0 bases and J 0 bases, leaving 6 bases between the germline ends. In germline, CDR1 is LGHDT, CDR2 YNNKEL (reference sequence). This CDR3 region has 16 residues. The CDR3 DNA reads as TGTGCCAGCAGCCAAGATCCGGGCTCTGGGGCCAACGTCCTGACTTTC. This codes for CASSQDPGSGANVLTF.

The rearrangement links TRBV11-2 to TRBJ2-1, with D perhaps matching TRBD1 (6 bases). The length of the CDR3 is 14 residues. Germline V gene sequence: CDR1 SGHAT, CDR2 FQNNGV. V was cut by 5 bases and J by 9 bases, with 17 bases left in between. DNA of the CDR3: TGTGCCAGCAGCCGTTCCCCACAGGGTAGTGAGCAGTTCTTC. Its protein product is CASSRSPQGSEQFF. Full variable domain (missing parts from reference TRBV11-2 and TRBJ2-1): EAGVAQSPRYKIIEKRQSVAFWCNPISGHATLYWYQQILGQGPKLLIQFQNNGVVDDSQLPKDRFSAERLKGVDSTLKIQPAKLEDSAVYLCASSRSPQGSEQFFGPGTRLTVL.

CDR3 bases: TGCGCCAGCAGCCCCACGACAGGGACTAACTATGGCTACACCTTC. Its translation is CASSPTTGTNYGYTF. This chain joins TRBV4-1 and TRBJ1-2; 7 bases are shared with TRBD1. Germline V gene lookup returns CDR1 MGHRA and CDR2 YSYEKL. After removal of 4 bases from V and 0 bases from J, the junction contained 5 bases not matched to a gene. The CDR3 covers 15 residues.

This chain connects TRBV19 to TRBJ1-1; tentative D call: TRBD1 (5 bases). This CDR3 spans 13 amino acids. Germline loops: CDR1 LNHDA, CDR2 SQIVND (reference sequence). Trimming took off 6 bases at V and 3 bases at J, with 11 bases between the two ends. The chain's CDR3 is CASSVREDTEAFF. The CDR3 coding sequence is TGTGCCAGTAGCGTCAGGGAGGACACTGAAGCTTTCTTT.

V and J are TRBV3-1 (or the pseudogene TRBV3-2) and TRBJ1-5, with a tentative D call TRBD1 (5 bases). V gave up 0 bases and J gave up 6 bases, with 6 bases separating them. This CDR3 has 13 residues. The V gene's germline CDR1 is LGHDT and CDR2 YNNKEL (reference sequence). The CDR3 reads CASSQDRAQPQHF. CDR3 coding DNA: TGTGCCAGCAGCCAAGACAGGGCTCAGCCCCAGCATTTT.

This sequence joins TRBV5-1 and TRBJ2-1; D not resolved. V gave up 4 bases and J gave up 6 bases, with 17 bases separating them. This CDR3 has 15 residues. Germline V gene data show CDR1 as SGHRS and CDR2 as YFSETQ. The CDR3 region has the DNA TGCGCCAGCAGCCCACCCCTGACTGGAACCAATGAGCAGTTCTTC. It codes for CASSPPLTGTNEQFF.

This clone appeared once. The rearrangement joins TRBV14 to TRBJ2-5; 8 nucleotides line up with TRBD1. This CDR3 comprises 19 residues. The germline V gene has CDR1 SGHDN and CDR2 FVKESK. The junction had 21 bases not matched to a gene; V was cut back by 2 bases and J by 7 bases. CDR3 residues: CASSQSWVRGQDAPGTQYF. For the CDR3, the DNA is TGTGCCAGCAGCCAATCTTGGGTTAGGGGACAGGATGCTCCTGGGACCCAGTACTTC.

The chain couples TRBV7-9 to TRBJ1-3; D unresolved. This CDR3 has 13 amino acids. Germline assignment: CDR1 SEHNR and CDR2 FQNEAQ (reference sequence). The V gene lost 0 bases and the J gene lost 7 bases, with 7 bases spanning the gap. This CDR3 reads CASSLAGSNTIYF. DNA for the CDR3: TGTGCCAGCAGCTTAGCCGGGAGCAACACCATATATTTT.

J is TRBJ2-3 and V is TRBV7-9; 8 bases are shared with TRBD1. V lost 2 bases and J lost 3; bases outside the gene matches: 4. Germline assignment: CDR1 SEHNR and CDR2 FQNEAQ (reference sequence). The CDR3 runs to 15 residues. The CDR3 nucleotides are TGTGCCAGCAGCTTAACGGGGGACAGGACAGATACGCAGTATTTT. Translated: CASSLTGDRTDTQYF.

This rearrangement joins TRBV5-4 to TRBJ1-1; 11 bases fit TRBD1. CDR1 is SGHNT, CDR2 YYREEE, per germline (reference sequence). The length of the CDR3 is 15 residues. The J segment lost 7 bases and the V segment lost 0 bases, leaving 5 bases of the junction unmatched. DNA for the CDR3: TGTGCCAGCAGCTTGGCGGGACAGGGGGGGCGTGAAGCTTTCTTT. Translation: CASSLAGQGGREAFF.

The CDR3 is CASSPRGGSDGELFF. DNA for the CDR3: TGTGCCAGCAGCCCAAGGGGGGGGAGCGACGGGGAGCTGTTTTTT. J is TRBJ2-2 and V is TRBV7-8; tentatively, D is TRBD2 (7 bases). The CDR3 contains 15 residues. The germline gives CDR1 SGHVS, CDR2 FQNEAQ. Trimming stripped 5 bases from V and 7 bases from J, with 17 bases between. Supplemented by reference TRBV7-8 and TRBJ2-2, the full variable domain reads GAGVSQSPRYKVAKRGQDVALRCDPISGHVSLFWYQQALGQGPEFLTYFQNEAQLDKSGLPSDRFFAERPEGSVSTLKIQRTQQEDSAVYLCASSPRGGSDGELFFGEGSRLTVL.

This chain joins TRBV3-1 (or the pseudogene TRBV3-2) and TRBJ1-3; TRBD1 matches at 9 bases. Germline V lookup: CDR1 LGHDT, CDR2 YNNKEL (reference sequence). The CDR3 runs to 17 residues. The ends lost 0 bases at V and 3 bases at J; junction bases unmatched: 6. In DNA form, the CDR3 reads TGTGCCAGCAGCCAAGATTGGGGGACAGGGTATGGAAACACCATATATTTT. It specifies CASSQDWGTGYGNTIYF.

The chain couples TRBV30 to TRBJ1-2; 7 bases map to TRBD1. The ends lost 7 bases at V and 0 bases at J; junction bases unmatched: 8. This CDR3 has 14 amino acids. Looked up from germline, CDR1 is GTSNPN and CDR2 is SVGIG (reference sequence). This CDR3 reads CAYRRDRPNYGYTF. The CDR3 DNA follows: TGTGCCTACCGGCGGGACAGACCTAACTATGGCTACACCTTC.

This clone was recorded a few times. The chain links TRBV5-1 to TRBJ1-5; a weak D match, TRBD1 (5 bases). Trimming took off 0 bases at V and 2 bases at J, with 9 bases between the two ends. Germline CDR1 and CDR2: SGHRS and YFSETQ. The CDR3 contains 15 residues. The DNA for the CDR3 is TGCGCCAGCAGCTTGGCAGGGTATGGCAATCAGCCCCAGCATTTT. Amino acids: CASSLAGYGNQPQHF.

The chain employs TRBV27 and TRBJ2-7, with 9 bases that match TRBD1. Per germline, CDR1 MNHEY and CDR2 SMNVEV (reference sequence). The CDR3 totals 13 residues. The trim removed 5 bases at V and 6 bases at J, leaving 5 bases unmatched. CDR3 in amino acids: CASSLGQGGEQYF. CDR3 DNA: TGTGCCAGCAGTCTGGGACAGGGTGGCGAGCAGTACTTC.

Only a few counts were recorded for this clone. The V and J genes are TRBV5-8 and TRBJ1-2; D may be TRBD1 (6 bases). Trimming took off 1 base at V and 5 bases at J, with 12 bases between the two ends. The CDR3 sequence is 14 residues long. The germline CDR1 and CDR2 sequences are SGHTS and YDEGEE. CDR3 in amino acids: CASSLTTGPYGYTF. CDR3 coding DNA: TGTGCCAGCAGCTTGACGACAGGCCCTTATGGCTACACCTTC.

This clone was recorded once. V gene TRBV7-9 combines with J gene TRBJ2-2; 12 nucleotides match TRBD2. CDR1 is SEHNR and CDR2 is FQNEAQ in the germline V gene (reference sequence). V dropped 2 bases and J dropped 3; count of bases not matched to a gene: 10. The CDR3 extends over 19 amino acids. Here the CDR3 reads CASSLSPSGGAGYTGELFF. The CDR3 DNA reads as TGTGCCAGCAGCTTATCGCCTAGCGGGGGGGCCGGGTACACCGGGGAGCTGTTTTTT.

Written as DNA, the CDR3 is TGTGCCAGCAGTTACCCTCTCCCCACAGGGACGGGCTACGAGCAGTACTTC. Amino acids: CASSYPLPTGTGYEQYF. J is TRBJ2-7 and V is TRBV6-2 or TRBV6-3, with D possibly matching TRBD1 (6 bases). This CDR3 has 17 amino acids. Trimming removed 2 bases at V and 3 bases at J, with 20 bases between. Germline V gene sequence: CDR1 MNHEY, CDR2 SVGEGT.

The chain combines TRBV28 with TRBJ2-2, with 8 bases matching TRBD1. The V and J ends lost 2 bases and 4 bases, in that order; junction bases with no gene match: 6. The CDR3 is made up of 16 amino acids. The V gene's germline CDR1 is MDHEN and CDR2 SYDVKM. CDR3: CASSLVRGQVTGELFF. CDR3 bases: TGTGCCAGCAGTTTAGTCAGGGGGCAGGTCACCGGGGAGCTGTTTTTT.

CDR3 in amino acids: CASSVGTGGTYEQYF. CDR3 DNA: TGTGCCAGCAGCGTCGGGACAGGGGGAACCTACGAGCAGTACTTC. The rearrangement joins TRBV11-1 to TRBJ2-7; 11 bases agree with TRBD1. V lost 5 bases and J lost 2; bases outside the gene matches: 5. Germline values: CDR1 SGHAT, CDR2 FQDESV (reference sequence). The CDR3 totals 15 residues.

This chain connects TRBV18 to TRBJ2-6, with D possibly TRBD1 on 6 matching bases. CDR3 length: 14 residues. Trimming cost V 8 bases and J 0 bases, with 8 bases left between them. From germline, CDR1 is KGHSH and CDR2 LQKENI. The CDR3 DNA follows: TGTGCCAGCCAGGGGTTCTCTGGGGCCAACGTCCTGACTTTC. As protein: CASQGFSGANVLTF.

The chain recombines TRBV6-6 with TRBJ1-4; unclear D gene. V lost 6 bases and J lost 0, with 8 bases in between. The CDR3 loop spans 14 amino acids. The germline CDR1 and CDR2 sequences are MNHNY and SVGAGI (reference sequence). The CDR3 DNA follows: TGTGCCAGCAGGAAGACATCAACTAATGAAAAACTGTTTTTT. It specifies CASRKTSTNEKLFF.

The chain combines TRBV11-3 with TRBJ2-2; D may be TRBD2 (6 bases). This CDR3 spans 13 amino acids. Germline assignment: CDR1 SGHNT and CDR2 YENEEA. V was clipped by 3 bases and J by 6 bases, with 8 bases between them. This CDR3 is CASSFGGSGELFF. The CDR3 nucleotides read TGTGCCAGCAGCTTCGGGGGATCCGGGGAGCTGTTTTTT.

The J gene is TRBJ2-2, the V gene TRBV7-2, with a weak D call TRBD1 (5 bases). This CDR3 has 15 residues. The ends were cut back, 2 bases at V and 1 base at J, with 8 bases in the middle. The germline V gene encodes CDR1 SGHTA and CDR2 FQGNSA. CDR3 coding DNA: TGTGCCAGCAGCTTACGTAGGGGGAACACCGGGGAGCTGTTTTTT. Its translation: CASSLRRGNTGELFF.

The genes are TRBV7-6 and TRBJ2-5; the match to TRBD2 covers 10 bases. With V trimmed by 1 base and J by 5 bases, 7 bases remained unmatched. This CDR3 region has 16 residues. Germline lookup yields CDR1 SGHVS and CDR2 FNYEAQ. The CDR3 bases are TGTGCCAGCAGCTTAGATGCTAGCGGGAGCCGTGAGACCCAGTACTTC. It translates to CASSLDASGSRETQYF.

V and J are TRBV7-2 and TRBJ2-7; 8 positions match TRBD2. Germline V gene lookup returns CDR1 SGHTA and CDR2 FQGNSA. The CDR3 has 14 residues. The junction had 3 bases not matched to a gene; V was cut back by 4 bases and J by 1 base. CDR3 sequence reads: CASSSSGRSYEQYF. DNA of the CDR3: TGTGCCAGCAGCTCTAGCGGGCGTTCCTACGAGCAGTACTTC.

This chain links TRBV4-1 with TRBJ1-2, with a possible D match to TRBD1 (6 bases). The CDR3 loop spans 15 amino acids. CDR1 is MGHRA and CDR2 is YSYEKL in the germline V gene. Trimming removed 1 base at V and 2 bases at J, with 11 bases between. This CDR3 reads CASSQGQVGNYGYTF. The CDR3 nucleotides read TGCGCCAGCAGCCAAGGACAGGTTGGGAACTATGGCTACACCTTC.